A single sample gave rise to the 20 T cell receptor beta chains below, sequenced in a study of cytomegalovirus exposure and HLA in healthy donors. Here immunoSEQ multiplex PCR was the method, and the copy in TCRdb shows in-frame clones only, minus some. The sample has under 400,000 clones; roughly 90% are singletons. The specimen sequenced was PBMCs. The receptor set was obtained from a man aged 25-40 years in good health and CMV-seronegative.

This chain joins TRBV29-1 and TRBJ1-1, with a weak D call TRBD1 (5 bases). Between the trimmed V and J ends, which lost 4 bases and 4 bases, there was a span of 16 bases. The germline CDR1 and CDR2 sequences are SQVTM and ANQGSEA. The length of the CDR3 is 14 residues. CDR3 amino acids: CSVAGGYGATEAFF. CDR3 nucleotide sequence: TGCAGCGTTGCCGGGGGATACGGGGCCACTGAAGCTTTCTTT.

The chain has TRBV7-9 and TRBJ1-2, with a weak D call TRBD1 (6 bases). The V gene's germline CDR1 is SEHNR and CDR2 FQNEAQ (reference sequence). V was shortened by 5 bases and J by 7 bases, with 17 bases between the two germline ends. This CDR3 comprises 14 residues. In nucleotides, the CDR3 is TGTGCCAGCAGCATACAGGGTATAGCGAGTGGCTACACCTTC. This gives the protein CASSIQGIASGYTF.

This clone appeared a single time. The gene calls are TRBV7-6 and TRBJ1-2; 9 nucleotides line up with TRBD1. There are 16 residues in the CDR3. The V gene's germline CDR1 is SGHVS and CDR2 FNYEAQ. V shed 4 bases and J 4 bases; nucleotides not matched to a gene: 10. This chain's CDR3 is CASSSGLGQGIYGYTF. The CDR3 DNA sequence: TGTGCCAGCAGCTCGGGGTTAGGACAGGGGATCTATGGCTACACCTTC.

The gene calls are TRBV15 and TRBJ2-7; no firm D call. Germline lookup yields CDR1 LNHNV and CDR2 YYDKDF (reference sequence). V was clipped by 2 bases and J by 3 bases, with 11 bases between them. The CDR3 spans 14 residues. CDR3 amino acids: CATSRRISIYEQYF. The CDR3 DNA is TGTGCCACCAGCAGAAGGATTAGCATCTACGAGCAGTACTTC. The full variable domain, with the rest looked up from reference TRBV15 and TRBJ2-7, is DAMVIQNPRYQVTQFGKPVTLSCSQTLNHNVMYWYQQKSSQAPKLLFHYYDKDFNNEADTPDNFQSRRPNTSFCFLDIRSPGLGDTAMYLCATSRRISIYEQYFGPGTRLTVT.

This chain uses TRBV11-2 with TRBJ2-3; 11 bases line up with TRBD2. Germline V gene lookup returns CDR1 SGHAT and CDR2 FQNNGV. The CDR3 spans 17 residues. J gave up 0 bases and V 7 bases, and 9 bases lay outside the gene matches. CDR3 DNA sequence: TGTGCCAGCACCCCCGCGGTAGCGGGGGGGAGCACAGATACGCAGTATTTT. Its translation is CASTPAVAGGSTDTQYF.

The chain links TRBV10-1 to TRBJ2-2; TRBD1 is a possible D gene (5 bases). The ends were cut back, 2 bases at V and 5 bases at J, with 12 bases in the middle. The CDR3 extends over 15 amino acids. CDR1 is WNHNN, CDR2 SYGVQD, per germline (reference sequence). The CDR3 sequence is CASSESRGATGELFF. For the CDR3, the DNA is TGCGCCAGCAGTGAGAGTAGGGGCGCAACCGGGGAGCTGTTTTTT.

The V and J genes are TRBV4-1 and TRBJ1-4; TRBD1 matches at 7 bases. The germline V gene encodes CDR1 MGHRA and CDR2 YSYEKL. The CDR3 totals 15 residues. V lost 5 bases and J lost 5; bases outside the gene matches: 8. Here the CDR3 reads CASSARTGSNEKLFF. The CDR3 nucleotides are TGCGCCAGCAGCGCGCGGACAGGTTCCAATGAAAAACTGTTTTTT.

The V call is TRBV2, the J call TRBJ2-3; no definite D call. Trimming left V 4 bases short and J 0 bases short, with 8 bases between. Germline V gives CDR1 SNHLY, CDR2 FYNNEI. This CDR3 region has 14 residues. CDR3 protein: CASSVLASTDTQYF. DNA of the CDR3: TGTGCCAGCAGTGTTTTAGCTAGCACAGATACGCAGTATTTT.

This clone was observed once. This chain links TRBV15 with TRBJ1-4, with D tentatively TRBD1 (5 bases). The CDR3 length is 15 residues. Per the germline V gene, CDR1 is LNHNV and CDR2 is YYDKDF (reference sequence). Trimming left V 1 base short and J 7 bases short, with 13 bases between. CDR3 sequence reads: CATSRAGGWPEKLFF. The CDR3 region has the DNA TGTGCCACCAGCAGAGCCGGGGGTTGGCCTGAAAAACTGTTTTTT.

The rearrangement links TRBV19 to TRBJ2-1; D not certain. The CDR3 contains 12 residues. CDR1 is LNHDA, CDR2 SQIVND, per germline (reference sequence). V dropped 4 bases and J dropped 5 bases, with 6 bases sitting between them. DNA for the CDR3: TGTGCCAGTAGTACCCTCGACAATGAGCAGTTCTTC. This codes for CASSTLDNEQFF.

This chain links TRBV2 with TRBJ1-4, with D unclear. The germline V and J ends were trimmed by 5 bases and 3 bases, with 13 bases remaining between them. Germline CDR1 SNHLY, CDR2 FYNNEI. The CDR3 spans 15 residues. DNA of the CDR3: TGTGCCAGCAGTACTATCCGTGCAGCTAATGAAAAACTGTTTTTT. Protein: CASSTIRAANEKLFF.

The chain uses TRBV27 and TRBJ2-5; 11 nucleotides agree with TRBD2. The CDR3 length is 13 residues. V trimming: 2 bases; J trimming: 9 bases; junction bases outside the gene matches: 2. The germline V gene encodes CDR1 MNHEY and CDR2 SMNVEV (reference sequence). In DNA form, the CDR3 reads TGTGCCAGCAGTTTAGAACTAGCGGGGGCCCAGTACTTC. Translation gives CASSLELAGAQYF.

The chain has TRBV5-6 and TRBJ2-7, with D unclear. V was cut by 4 bases and J by 3 bases, with 5 bases left in between. The length of the CDR3 is 11 residues. The V gene's germline CDR1 is SGHDT and CDR2 YYEEEE. CDR3 in amino acids: CASSQNYEQYF. CDR3 in DNA: TGTGCCAGCAGCCAGAACTACGAGCAGTACTTC.

V usage is TRBV14 and J usage is TRBJ2-6; a weak D match, TRBD2 (5 bases). Germline CDR1 reads SGHDN; CDR2 reads FVKESK. V lost 4 bases, J lost 4 bases, and 11 bases lay in between. CDR3 length: 15 amino acids. The CDR3 sequence: CASSPWGAGANVLTF. The CDR3 nucleotides read TGTGCCAGCAGCCCCTGGGGAGCCGGGGCCAACGTCCTGACTTTC.

The chain couples TRBV11-2 to TRBJ1-5, with D uncertain. The CDR3 loop spans 13 amino acids. The germline V and J ends were trimmed by 2 bases and 5 bases, with 7 bases remaining between them. From germline, CDR1 is SGHAT and CDR2 FQNNGV. CDR3 amino acids: CASSLREYQPQHF. The CDR3 DNA reads as TGTGCCAGCAGCTTACGAGAGTATCAGCCCCAGCATTTT.

The genes are TRBV6-5 and TRBJ2-4; 11 nucleotides match TRBD1. Germline CDR1 reads MNHEY; CDR2 reads SVGAGI. The V segment lost 5 bases and the J segment 4 bases; nucleotides outside the gene matches: 4. CDR3 length: 15 residues. The CDR3 reads CASSTGTGGKNIQYF. In nucleotides, the CDR3 is TGTGCCAGCAGTACCGGGACAGGGGGTAAAAACATTCAGTACTTC.

The rearrangement joins TRBV19 to TRBJ1-2, with D possibly matching TRBD1 (6 bases). Looked up from germline, CDR1 is LNHDA and CDR2 is SQIVND (reference sequence). CDR3 length equals 14 residues. V was cut by 3 bases and J by 4 bases, with 12 bases left in between. The CDR3 spells CASSIETGGYGYTF. The DNA for the CDR3 is TGTGCCAGTAGTATTGAGACAGGAGGCTATGGCTACACCTTC.

This clone has a single count. This chain links TRBV27 with TRBJ1-1, with a tentative D call TRBD1 (6 bases). Trimming took 5 bases from V and 7 from J, leaving 14 bases between them. Germline loops: CDR1 MNHEY, CDR2 SMNVEV (reference sequence). CDR3 length: 13 residues. The CDR3: CASSGRGGSEAFF. CDR3 coding DNA: TGTGCCAGCAGTGGAAGGGGGGGGAGTGAAGCTTTCTTT.

This clone was counted a single time. The J gene is TRBJ1-5, the V gene TRBV4-1, with a tentative D call TRBD1 (5 bases). The CDR3 sequence is 14 residues long. Trimming took off 6 bases at V and 0 bases at J, with 9 bases between the two ends. Germline V gives CDR1 MGHRA, CDR2 YSYEKL. The CDR3 DNA reads as TGCGCCAGCAGGTCGACAGTTAGCAATCAGCCCCAGCATTTT. It encodes CASRSTVSNQPQHF.

This sequence joins TRBV6-1 and TRBJ2-2, with 9 positions matching TRBD2. V lost 2 bases, J lost 9 bases, and 7 bases stayed unmatched. The CDR3 extends over 15 amino acids. CDR1 and CDR2 from the germline V gene are MNHNS and SASEGT. Here the CDR3 reads CASSELGGGAWELFF. The DNA of the CDR3 is TGTGCCAGCAGTGAATTGGGCGGGGGGGCCTGGGAGCTGTTTTTT.